This TCR beta chain came from a study of cytomegalovirus exposure and HLA in healthy donors. The CDR3 totals 14 residues. Germline lookup yields CDR1 MNHEY and CDR2 SVGAGI. PCR amplification relied on 60 Vbeta primers (plus 13 Jbeta primers). Some clones are missing from TCRdb's copy, which holds only in-frame ones; the method was immunoSEQ multiplex PCR. Listed are approximately 93,000 clones; 3% to 4% falls within the top ten. Regarding the study as a whole: In a later analysis, a genetic analysis reported fewer productive-TCR N-insertions in an Asian-associated ancestry cluster than the cohort average. HLA-A and HLA-B allele assignments for most subjects were reportedly predicted accurately using TCR beta sequences. Altogether, 164 TCR beta chains were recorded as cytomegalovirus-associated.

On this clone: The antigen is undetermined.

V is TRBV6-5 and J is TRBJ2-5, with a possible D match to TRBD1 (6 bases). The end of the DNA is better explained by TRBJ2-7, so the J call may be wrong. This receptor was taken from a woman aged 25 to 39 in good health and CMV-seronegative. Input material: PBMCs. CDR3 amino acids: CASSRSRDNYEQYF. The CDR3 nucleotides read TGTGCCAGCAGTAGAAGCCGGGACAACTACGAGCAGTACTTC.